The source of this T cell receptor beta chain is a study of lymphopenia after photon versus proton radiotherapy. Germline CDR1 and CDR2: MNHNS and SASEGT. The V gene lost 6 bases and the J gene lost 1 base, with 12 bases spanning the gap. This CDR3 region has 14 residues. Measured with immunoSEQ multiplex PCR; TCRdb has only the in-frame clones, and not every one. Of tens of thousands of clones in the sample, about 85% are singletons; the top ten hold approximately 2.1%. Study-wide findings and caveats: Survival link was tested only in deceased patients; proton benefit remains a possibility. Relative stability marked proton patients; photon patients lost diversity and naive cells. After lymphocyte nadir, photon-treated repertoires showed oligoclonal expansion, especially CD8+ Temra. A bigger post-nadir fall in TCR diversity correlated inversely with survival time in deceased patients.

Concerning this clone itself: The antigen is unknown.

V gene TRBV6-1 combines with J gene TRBJ1-1; tentative D call: TRBD1 (5 bases). The receptor was derived from a man aged 40-55 years with gastric cancer. Sequenced material: peripheral blood, taken from a patient treated with photon-based radiotherapy. The CDR3 bases are TGTGCCAGCAGCGACGGGACCCAGAACACTGAAGCTTTCTTT. It translates to CASSDGTQNTEAFF.